Listed below are T cell receptor beta chains from one sample, sequenced in a study of regulatory T cells in long-lasting Graves disease. TCRdb ran MiXCR on the multiplex PCR reads and lists one entry per CDR3 protein. The sample carries over 450,000 distinct CDR3 sequences, about 22% recorded once. The sequenced sample was peripheral blood mononuclear cells (PBMCs), obtained when the disease was refractory, from a patient treated with antithyroid drugs. Source of these receptors: a female donor with Graves disease. The conserved cysteine and the conserved F or W are not part of the CDR3 here.

J	V	CDR3
TRBJ2-2	TRBV11-1	ASSLESGYTGELF
TRBJ2-1	TRBV27	ASSFITAVGSYNEQF
TRBJ2-1	TRBV11-2	ATLSGRANEQF
TRBJ2-7	TRBV7-2	ASSNRDYSYEQY
TRBJ2-1	TRBV6-1	ASTRPSSYNEQF
TRBJ1-2	TRBV7-2	ASSLGGVANYGYT
TRBJ1-1	TRBV18	ASSPGTGGDTEAF
TRBJ1-4	TRBV2	ASSEAGNSGEKLF
TRBJ2-7	TRBV28	ASSLPHSYEQY
TRBJ1-2	TRBV11-1	ASSLGTDVYGYT
TRBJ2-7	TRBV6-1	ASMRGYEQY
TRBJ2-5	TRBV3-1	ASSQTTSGQETQY
TRBJ1-2	TRBV28	ASRQTGRNGYT
TRBJ2-3	TRBV12-3/TRBV12-4	ASSPSGRAGNTQY
TRBJ2-7	TRBV24-1	ATSDSQGPYEQY
TRBJ1-1	TRBV5-4	ASRSGQGFLMNTEAF
TRBJ1-1	TRBV28	ASSLTGKIEAF
TRBJ1-1	TRBV18	ASSPRSRDTEAF
TRBJ2-1	TRBV12-3/TRBV12-4	ASSLSLSGRNEQF
TRBJ1-1	TRBV2	ASRLWTGRNTEAF
TRBJ2-5	TRBV20-1	SALDPKRQETQY
TRBJ1-2	TRBV20-1	SASNGESTNYGYT
TRBJ1-1	TRBV14	ASSRLWGFEAF
TRBJ1-2	TRBV20-1	SASTESYGYT
TRBJ2-7	TRBV5-5	ASSLTPRLYEQY
TRBJ1-1	TRBV29-1	STGDRAQDTEAF
TRBJ1-2	TRBV28	AIKRAGTGDYGYT
TRBJ2-7	TRBV20-1	SAAGTQGYREQY
TRBJ1-5	TRBV4-1	ASSQGQVSQPQH
TRBJ2-5	TRBV6-2/TRBV6-3	ASSYSTSGGAETQY
TRBJ2-4	TRBV24-1	ATSLKLDRENIQY
TRBJ2-7	TRBV7-9	ASSLATRTDGPDYEQY
TRBJ1-2	TRBV28	ASSSLGAYGYT
TRBJ2-7	TRBV2	ASTTEYTYEQY
TRBJ2-1	TRBV7-8	ASSLRSGEWNEQF
TRBJ2-5	TRBV19	ASTKTFWAGETQY
TRBJ2-5	TRBV4-2	ASSRKTAYQETQY
TRBJ2-5	TRBV28	ATRRGQETQY
TRBJ2-3	TRBV28	ASSLGPTPDTQY
TRBJ2-1	TRBV10-3	VISESGGRANEQF
TRBJ1-1	TRBV2	ASRTPRRSEAF
TRBJ2-7	TRBV28	ASSFWVAGQGVEQY
TRBJ2-7	TRBV20-1	SAVGLLRPYEQY
TRBJ1-4	TRBV12-3/TRBV12-4	ASSFRDNEKLF
TRBJ1-4	TRBV5-1	ASSSGTNRGEKLF
TRBJ2-2	TRBV28	ASKIVHTGELF
TRBJ1-5	TRBV29-1	SYGVDSNQPQH
TRBJ2-3	TRBV11-2	ASSLEGLAGRTQY
TRBJ2-2	TRBV12-3/TRBV12-4	ASSRSTSAF
TRBJ1-1	TRBV6-1	ASSEVPTRANTEAF
TRBJ1-3	TRBV5-1	ASSFGDFSRNTIY
TRBJ1-3	TRBV11-2	ASSSTPPTASRGRSGNTIY
TRBJ2-7	TRBV28	ASSRAWSSYEQY
TRBJ2-5	TRBV7-2	ASSPRTSGGPETQY
TRBJ1-1	TRBV27	ASSDPPGPQTEAF
TRBJ1-1	TRBV19	ASRPRQGGGAEAF
TRBJ2-2	TRBV4-1	ASSQLQGWAGELF
TRBJ1-5	TRBV6-1	ASRPIRDNQPQH
TRBJ1-2	TRBV28	ASSPPPTGIYNYGYT